These T cell receptor beta chains were read from a single sample in a study of blood T cell repertoires in COVID-19. Profiling relied on immunoSEQ multiplex PCR, and the TCRdb table lists in-frame clones only, not all of them. This table has a few hundred thousand clones, about four fifths appearing once. Sequenced: peripheral blood. The receptors were gathered from a man younger than 40 who had recovered from COVID-19. The CDR3 runs from the conserved cysteine through the conserved F or W. Fields, in order: clone size, V gene, CDR3 protein. Some rows mark clone size as missing; the rest say once, few, many or name a class of expanded clone.

clone size: NA
V gene: TRBV5-1
CDR3 protein: CASSFDSQETQYF

clone size: NA
V gene: TRBV12-3/TRBV12-4
CDR3 protein: CASSGAEDTQYF

clone size: NA
V gene: TRBV7-9
CDR3 protein: CASSLVEGVNGYTF

clone size: NA
V gene: TRBV6-1
CDR3 protein: CASSEAQGGGALDTQYF

clone size: NA
V gene: TRBV28
CDR3 protein: CASSPGFSEAFF

clone size: once
V gene: TRBV5-1
CDR3 protein: CASSLEPGTYNSPLHF

clone size: few
V gene: TRBV7-2
CDR3 protein: CASSSLAGTSTDTQYF

clone size: NA
V gene: TRBV3-1/TRBV3-2
CDR3 protein: CASSQRTGSNQPQHF

clone size: NA
V gene: TRBV7-3
CDR3 protein: CASSLRATGVLDTQYF

clone size: NA
V gene: TRBV6-6
CDR3 protein: CASSYVLAGYNEQFF

clone size: NA
V gene: TRBV10-3
CDR3 protein: CAIASGEWETQYF

clone size: NA
V gene: TRBV6-4
CDR3 protein: CASSPLGGGSTDTQYF

clone size: NA
V gene: TRBV6-5
CDR3 protein: CASSYGGIDNSPLHF

clone size: NA
V gene: TRBV6-6
CDR3 protein: CASSHTGSRYGYTF

clone size: NA
V gene: TRBV5-6
CDR3 protein: CASSLFSRGANVLTF

clone size: NA
V gene: TRBV23-1
CDR3 protein: CASSQSRGRGNQPQHF

clone size: NA
V gene: TRBV11-1
CDR3 protein: CASSPSGTGRAGYTF

clone size: NA
V gene: TRBV20-1
CDR3 protein: CSARVETEAFF

clone size: NA
V gene: TRBV11-3
CDR3 protein: CASSLDPPTVTDTQYF

clone size: once
V gene: TRBV7-3
CDR3 protein: CASSLDRNPYNEQFF

clone size: NA
V gene: TRBV29-1
CDR3 protein: CSVEDGVDTIYF

clone size: NA
V gene: TRBV7-6
CDR3 protein: CASSPGQGGPGPLHF

clone size: NA
V gene: TRBV28
CDR3 protein: CASRVSGARYGYTF

clone size: NA
V gene: TRBV29-1
CDR3 protein: CSVAVGQGARGYTF

clone size: NA
V gene: TRBV28
CDR3 protein: CASSLRLSGVSPFHQPQHF

clone size: NA
V gene: TRBV7-9
CDR3 protein: CASSLGSQPQHF

clone size: NA
V gene: TRBV18
CDR3 protein: CASSPVTGYSGNTIYF

clone size: NA
V gene: TRBV5-4
CDR3 protein: CASSLAKGGLLGYTF

clone size: NA
V gene: TRBV28
CDR3 protein: CASIPAGQIYNEQFF

clone size: NA
V gene: TRBV7-7
CDR3 protein: CASSAGQGPTDTQYF

clone size: NA
V gene: TRBV5-6
CDR3 protein: CASSRGNRETQYF

clone size: NA
V gene: TRBV3-1/TRBV3-2
CDR3 protein: CASSQDRGRDYEQYF

clone size: NA
V gene: TRBV5-1
CDR3 protein: CASSLEGAQGYGYTF

clone size: NA
V gene: TRBV7-3
CDR3 protein: CASSLVSGGGPGNEQFF

clone size: NA
V gene: TRBV28
CDR3 protein: CASSLTGKFTDTQYF

clone size: NA
V gene: TRBV9
CDR3 protein: CASSATWMGGVSDTQYF

clone size: NA
V gene: TRBV6-6
CDR3 protein: CASSHRDTGRSPAFF

clone size: NA
V gene: TRBV28
CDR3 protein: CASTIQGAGTQYF

clone size: few
V gene: TRBV18
CDR3 protein: CASSLSVTSGGLDTQYF

clone size: NA
V gene: TRBV2
CDR3 protein: CATRDNQETQYF

clone size: NA
V gene: TRBV3-1/TRBV3-2
CDR3 protein: CASSQGRTGLLDQPQHF

clone size: NA
V gene: TRBV27
CDR3 protein: CASSLRGSGNTIYF

clone size: NA
V gene: TRBV18
CDR3 protein: CASSLVTGLGTEAFF

clone size: NA
V gene: TRBV7-2
CDR3 protein: CASSNGRQAYGYTF

clone size: once
V gene: TRBV2
CDR3 protein: CASTTQQGAGNTIYF

clone size: NA
V gene: TRBV4-1
CDR3 protein: CASSRNTGMNTEAFF

clone size: NA
V gene: TRBV7-2
CDR3 protein: CASSLLGGTQPQHF

clone size: NA
V gene: TRBV3-1/TRBV3-2
CDR3 protein: CASSQDRFREQYF

clone size: NA
V gene: TRBV5-6
CDR3 protein: CASSQGQAETQYF

clone size: NA
V gene: TRBV4-1
CDR3 protein: CASSQVLAGGADTQYF

clone size: NA
V gene: TRBV15
CDR3 protein: CAIGTGGSAELFF

clone size: NA
V gene: TRBV10-3
CDR3 protein: CAISERGGGNEQFF

clone size: NA
V gene: TRBV6-5
CDR3 protein: CASSPSGTTLNIQYF

clone size: NA
V gene: TRBV28
CDR3 protein: CASNLQGPNEKLFF

clone size: NA
V gene: TRBV5-1
CDR3 protein: CASSFTPRSSYEQYF

clone size: NA
V gene: TRBV12-5
CDR3 protein: CASGLVLLAGGTYEQYF

clone size: few
V gene: TRBV6-5
CDR3 protein: CASSYSTLAGNEQYF